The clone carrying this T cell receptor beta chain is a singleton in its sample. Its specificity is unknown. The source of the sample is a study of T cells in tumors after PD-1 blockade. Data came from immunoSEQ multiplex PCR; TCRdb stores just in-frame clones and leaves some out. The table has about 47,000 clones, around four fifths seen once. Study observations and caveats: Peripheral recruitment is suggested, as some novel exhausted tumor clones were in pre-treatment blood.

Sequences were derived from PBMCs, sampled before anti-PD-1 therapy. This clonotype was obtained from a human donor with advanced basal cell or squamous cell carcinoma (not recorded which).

CDR3 sequence reads: CASSFEWDRGYNEQFF. CDR3 nucleotides: TGTGCCAGCAGCTTTGAGTGGGACAGGGGCTACAATGAGCAGTTCTTC. The chain is built from TRBV12-1 and TRBJ2-1; the DNA was not compared with TRBD1, the D call given in the table. TRBV12-1 is a pseudogene locus. The CDR3 covers 16 residues.